The clone carrying this TCR beta chain was counted ten times or more. Original handling: Individual samples carried between about 23,224 and 700,000 TCRs, with roughly 96,000 as the median. Via MiXCR, TCRdb re-called the RACE reads, giving one row per CDR3 protein. The V and J calls were not made by the authors but by TCRdb's processing. Here the sample spans some 330,000 distinct CDR3 sequences, 4.5% to 5.5% being singletons. Time point meaning: pre-sensitization, week 0. Treatment defined: therapeutic diphenylcyclopropenone sensitization with weekly scalp DPC. Before extraction, the whole blood was not fractionated, and total RNA was taken from it. This record comes from a study of human T cells and chemical hapten exposure. About the study: Alopecia areata, totalis or universalis affected patients, mainly female.

CDR3 length: 11 amino acids. Germline values: CDR1 SQVTM, CDR2 ANQGSEA. Trimming took off 8 bases at V and 4 bases at J, with 11 bases between the two ends. This receptor was identified in a young woman with alopecia areata. Some clones in this sample may be carry-over from other donors' samples. The chain joins TRBV29-1 to TRBJ1-1; possible D gene TRBD1, 6 bases. The sequences come from whole blood, collected in connection with sensitization to the hapten diphenylcyclopropenone (DPC). CDR3 in DNA: TGCAGCATAGGGGGGGGCACTGAAGCTTTCTTT. Amino acid sequence: CSIGGGTEAFF.